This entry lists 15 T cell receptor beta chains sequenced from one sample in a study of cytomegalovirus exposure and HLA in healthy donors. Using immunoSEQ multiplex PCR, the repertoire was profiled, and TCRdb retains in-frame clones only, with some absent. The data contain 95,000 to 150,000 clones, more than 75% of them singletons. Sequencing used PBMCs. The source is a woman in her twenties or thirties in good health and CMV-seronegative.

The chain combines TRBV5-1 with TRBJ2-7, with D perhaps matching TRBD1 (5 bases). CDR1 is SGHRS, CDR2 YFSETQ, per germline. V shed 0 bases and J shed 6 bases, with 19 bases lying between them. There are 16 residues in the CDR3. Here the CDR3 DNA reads TGCGCCAGCAGCTTGGACAGAAGGTCCCTAAGGGGCGAGCAGTACTTC. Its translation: CASSLDRRSLRGEQYF.

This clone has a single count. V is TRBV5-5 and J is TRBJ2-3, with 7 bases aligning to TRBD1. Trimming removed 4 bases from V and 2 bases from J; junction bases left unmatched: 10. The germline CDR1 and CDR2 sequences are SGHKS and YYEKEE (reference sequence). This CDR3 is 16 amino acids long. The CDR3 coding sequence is TGTGCCAGCAGCCGTGGACAGGCCCGTACCACAGATACGCAGTATTTT. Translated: CASSRGQARTTDTQYF.

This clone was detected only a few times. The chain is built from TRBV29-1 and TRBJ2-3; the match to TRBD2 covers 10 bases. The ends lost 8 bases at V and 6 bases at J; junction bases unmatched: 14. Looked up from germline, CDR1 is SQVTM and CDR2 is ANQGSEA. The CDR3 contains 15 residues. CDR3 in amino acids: CSLRGIAGGWDTQYF. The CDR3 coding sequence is TGCAGCCTCCGTGGGATAGCGGGGGGTTGGGATACGCAGTATTTT.

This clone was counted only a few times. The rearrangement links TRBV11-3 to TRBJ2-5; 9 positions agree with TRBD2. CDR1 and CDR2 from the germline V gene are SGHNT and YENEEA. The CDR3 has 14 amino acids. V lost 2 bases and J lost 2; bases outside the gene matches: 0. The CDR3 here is CASSLLAGQETQYF. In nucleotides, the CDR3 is TGTGCCAGCAGCTTACTAGCGGGGCAAGAGACCCAGTACTTC.

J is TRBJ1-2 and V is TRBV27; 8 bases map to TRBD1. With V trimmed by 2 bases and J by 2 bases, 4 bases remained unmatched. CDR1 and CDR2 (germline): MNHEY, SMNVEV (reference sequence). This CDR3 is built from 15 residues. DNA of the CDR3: TGTGCCAGCAGTTTAGCAGGACAGGGCAACTATGGCTACACCTTC. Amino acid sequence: CASSLAGQGNYGYTF.

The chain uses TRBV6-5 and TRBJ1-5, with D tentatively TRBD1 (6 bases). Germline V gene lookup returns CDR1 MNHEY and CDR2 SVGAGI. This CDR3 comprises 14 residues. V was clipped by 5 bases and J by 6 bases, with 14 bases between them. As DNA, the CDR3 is TGTGCCAGCAGTGCCCTGGGGGCCGTTCAGCCCCAGCATTTT. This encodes CASSALGAVQPQHF.

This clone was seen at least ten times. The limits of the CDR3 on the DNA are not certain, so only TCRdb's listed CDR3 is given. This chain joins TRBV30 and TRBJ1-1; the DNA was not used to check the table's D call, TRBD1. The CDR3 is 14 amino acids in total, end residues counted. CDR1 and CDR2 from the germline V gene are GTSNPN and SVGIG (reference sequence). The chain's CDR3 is CAWTVGRGNGKTFF.

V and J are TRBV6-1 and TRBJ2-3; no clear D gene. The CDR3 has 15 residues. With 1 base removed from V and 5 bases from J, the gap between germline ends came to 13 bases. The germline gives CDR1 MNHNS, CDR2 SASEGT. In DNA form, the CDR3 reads TGTGCCAGCAGTGAAGGGGCTTCGAATTTAGATACGCAGTATTTT. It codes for CASSEGASNLDTQYF.

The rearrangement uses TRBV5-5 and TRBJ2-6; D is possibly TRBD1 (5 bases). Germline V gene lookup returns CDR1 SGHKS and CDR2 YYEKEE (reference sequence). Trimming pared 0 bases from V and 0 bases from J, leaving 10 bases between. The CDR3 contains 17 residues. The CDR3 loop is CASSLGTLFSGANVLTF. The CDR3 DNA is TGTGCCAGCAGCTTGGGGACACTTTTCTCTGGGGCCAACGTCCTGACTTTC.

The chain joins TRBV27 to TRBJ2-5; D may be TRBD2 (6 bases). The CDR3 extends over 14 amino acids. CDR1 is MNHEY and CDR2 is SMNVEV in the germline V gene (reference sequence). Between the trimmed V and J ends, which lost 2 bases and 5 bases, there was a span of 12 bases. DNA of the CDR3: TGTGCCAGCAGTTTAGGGGCAGGGAGGGAGACCCAGTACTTC. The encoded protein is CASSLGAGRETQYF.

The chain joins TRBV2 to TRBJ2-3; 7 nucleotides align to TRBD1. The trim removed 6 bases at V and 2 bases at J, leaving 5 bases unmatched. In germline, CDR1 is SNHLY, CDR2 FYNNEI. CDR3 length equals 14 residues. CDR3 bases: TGTGCCAGCAGGACCGACAGGGTCACAGATACGCAGTATTTT. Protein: CASRTDRVTDTQYF.

CDR3 sequence (DNA): TGCGCCAGCAGCCAAGATATTCGCCAGGGGAACTATGGCTACACCTTC. Protein: CASSQDIRQGNYGYTF. The chain combines TRBV4-1 with TRBJ1-2; D is perhaps TRBD1 (6 bases). Trimming pared 0 bases from V and 2 bases from J, leaving 13 bases between. The CDR3 length is 16 residues. The germline V gene encodes CDR1 MGHRA and CDR2 YSYEKL.

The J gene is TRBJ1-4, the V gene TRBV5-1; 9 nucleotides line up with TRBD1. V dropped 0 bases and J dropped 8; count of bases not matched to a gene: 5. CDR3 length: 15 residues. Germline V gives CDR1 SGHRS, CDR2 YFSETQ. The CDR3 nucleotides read TGCGCCAGCAGCTTGGCGACAGGGGGGCGAGAAAAACTGTTTTTT. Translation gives CASSLATGGREKLFF.

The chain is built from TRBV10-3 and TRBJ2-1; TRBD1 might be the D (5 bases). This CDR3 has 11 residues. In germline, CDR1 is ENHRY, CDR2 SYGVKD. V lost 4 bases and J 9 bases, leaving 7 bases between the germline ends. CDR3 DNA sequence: TGTGCCATCAGTGCAGGGTTTGAGCAGTTCTTC. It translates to CAISAGFEQFF.

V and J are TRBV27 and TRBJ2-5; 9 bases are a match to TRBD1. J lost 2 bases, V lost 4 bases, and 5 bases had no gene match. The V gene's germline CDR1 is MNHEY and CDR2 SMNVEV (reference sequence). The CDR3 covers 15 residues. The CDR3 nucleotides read TGTGCCAGCAGTTCTGACAGGGGGTCACAAGAGACCCAGTACTTC. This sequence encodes CASSSDRGSQETQYF.